This T cell receptor beta chain was recovered during a study of T-cell reconstitution after alpha-beta-depleted transplantation in children. CDR1 and CDR2 from the germline V gene are MDHEN and SYDVKM. The V and J ends lost 8 bases and 0 bases respectively, with 11 bases between them. The CDR3 has 14 residues. Unique molecular identifiers were used in preparing the TCRbeta library. TCRdb re-derived calls from the PCR reads in MiXCR, one entry per CDR3 protein. The sample holds about 900,000 distinct CDR3 sequences, roughly 29% seen once. Study observations and caveats: About two months after transplant, alpha-beta T cells reportedly came from several hundred expanded graft clones. Surviving recipient cells, namely T cells and thymic progenitors, were the source of high day-60 TCRbeta diversity in some patients. The main origin of T-cell counts and diversity one year after transplant was newly produced T cells.

A note on this clonotype: Its antigen is undetermined.

This chain uses TRBV28 with TRBJ1-5; D remains ambiguous. This sample comprised PBMCs, mostly from graft donor cells, obtained 360 days after TCRalphabeta/CD19-depleted stem cell transplant. The receptor's source is a boy younger than two who had a stem cell transplant for SCID, so the T cells may come from the graft donor. The CDR3 DNA reads as TGTGCCAGCCGGACGGACTATAGCAATCAGCCCCAGCATTTT. Residues: CASRTDYSNQPQHF. The complete variable domain, with remaining parts taken from reference TRBV28 and TRBJ1-5, reads DVKVTQSSRYLVKRTGEKVFLECVQDMDHENMFWYRQDPGLGLRLIYFSYDVKMKEKGDIPEGYSVSREKKERFSLILESASTNQTSMYLCASRTDYSNQPQHFGDGTRLSIL.